One and the same sample provided the 8 T cell receptor beta chains below, sequenced in a study of T cells in Graves' hyperthyroidism and ophthalmopathy. Authors of the study amplified TCR beta CDR3 regions from RNA transcripts. The TCR CDR3 first-round RT-PCR relied on the HTBI primer set. A single record per CDR3 protein comes from TCRdb applying MiXCR to the multiplex PCR reads. The sample carries about 350,000 distinct CDR3 sequences, about an eighth recorded once. Sequenced input: blood. The source is a woman aged 35 to 49 with Graves' ophthalmopathy.

The rearrangement uses TRBV5-4 and TRBJ2-3; D remains unclear. The CDR3 extends over 14 amino acids. Trimming shortened V by 3 bases and J by 7 bases, and 15 bases separated the two germline ends. Germline values: CDR1 SGHNT, CDR2 YYREEE (reference sequence). CDR3 sequence (DNA): TGTGCCAGCAGCTCACCCAATGGGGTTAATACGCAGTATTTT. Translating gives CASSSPNGVNTQYF.

The chain links TRBV27 to TRBJ2-7, with D perhaps TRBD1 or TRBD2 (6 bases each). Germline CDR1 is MNHEY and CDR2 is SMNVEV (reference sequence). The germline V and J ends were trimmed by 2 bases and 1 base, with 15 bases remaining between them. The CDR3 length is 16 residues. The chain's CDR3 is CASSLGFRGGSYEQYF. The CDR3 DNA follows: TGTGCCAGCAGTTTAGGTTTTCGAGGGGGGTCCTACGAGCAGTACTTC.

This clonotype was recorded at least ten times. The V and J genes are TRBV6-2 or TRBV6-3 and TRBJ2-3; either TRBD1 or TRBD2 may fit D (5 bases each). CDR3 length: 12 residues. Germline V lookup: CDR1 MNHEY, CDR2 SVGEGT. The ends were cut back, 6 bases at V and 4 bases at J, with 8 bases in the middle. The CDR3 nucleotides read TGTGCCAGCAGAAGAGGGGCAGATACGCAGTATTTT. This sequence encodes CASRRGADTQYF.

In its sample, this clonotype was seen many times. The chain recombines TRBV5-1 with TRBJ2-7; 7 nucleotides line up with TRBD1. CDR1 and CDR2 (germline): SGHRS, YFSETQ. Trimming removed 2 bases from V and 6 bases from J; junction bases left unmatched: 2. The CDR3 covers 12 residues. The CDR3 sequence: CASSFTGAEQYF. The CDR3 coding sequence is TGCGCCAGCAGCTTCACAGGGGCCGAGCAGTACTTC.

V usage is TRBV9 and J usage is TRBJ2-7; tentative D call: TRBD2 (6 bases). The V and J ends lost 0 bases and 0 bases respectively, with 7 bases between them. The CDR3 runs 14 residues. From germline, CDR1 is SGDLS and CDR2 YYNGEE. The CDR3 coding sequence is TGTGCCAGCAGCGTAGTAGCGGACTCCTACGAGCAGTACTTC. Translated: CASSVVADSYEQYF. The full variable domain, its missing parts supplied by reference TRBV9 and TRBJ2-7, is DSGVTQTPKHLITATGQRVTLRCSPRSGDLSVYWYQQSLDQGLQFLIQYYNGEERAKGNILERFSAQQFPDLHSELNLSSLELGDSALYFCASSVVADSYEQYFGPGTRLTVT.

This clonotype was recorded at least ten times. The rearrangement links TRBV28 to TRBJ1-2, with a weak D call TRBD1 (6 bases). This CDR3 has 14 amino acids. V dropped 4 bases and J dropped 5 bases, with 14 bases sitting between them. Looked up from germline, CDR1 is MDHEN and CDR2 is SYDVKM. The CDR3 nucleotides read TGTGCCAGCAGTTCTGGCAGGGGAAGGTATGGCTACACCTTC. Its protein product is CASSSGRGRYGYTF.

This clonotype showed up many times. The chain employs TRBV20-1 and TRBJ2-7; 15 bases fit TRBD2. CDR1 and CDR2 from the germline V gene are DFQATT and SNEGSKA (reference sequence). The J segment lost 4 bases and the V segment lost 5 bases, leaving 0 bases of the junction unmatched. The CDR3 contains 13 residues. The CDR3 DNA is TGCAGTGCTGGGACTAGCGGGAGGTACGAGCAGTACTTC. It is translated as CSAGTSGRYEQYF.

This clonotype turned up a few times. The gene calls are TRBV19 and TRBJ2-1; D may be TRBD1 (5 bases). The CDR3 contains 13 residues. Germline CDR1 reads LNHDA; CDR2 reads SQIVND (reference sequence). Trimming removed 3 bases from V and 9 bases from J, with 12 bases in between. CDR3 in amino acids: CASSIHSDSEQFF. CDR3 coding DNA: TGTGCCAGTAGTATTCATTCCGACAGTGAGCAGTTCTTC.